This TCR beta chain was identified during a study of blood T cell repertoires in COVID-19 (dated by TCRdb to between 2020 and 2021). Study-wide context: Collaborator samples came from the United States, Italy and Spain and covered acute and convalescent phases of COVID-19. A freely available public database, intended as a resource for researchers studying the immune response to SARS-CoV-2, is where the repertoires were released. Where HLA class I and class II types were available, the types were taken from metadata supplied by the sample provider, not from assay-based typing. Subjects who had been exposed to COVID-19, were actively infected with it, or had recovered from it provided the deeply sampled blood TCRbeta repertoires that made up the dataset. The samples were drawn from two sources: the first 160 participants of the ongoing ImmuneRACE study, and 950 to 1,500 subjects contributed by 6 global collaborators. The material from the prospective study consisted of cDNA or gDNA derived from T cells, B-cell-depleted T cells, or PBMCs. Sample metadata almost always included a de-identified subject ID, COVID-19 status, age in years and sex.

This clone was seen a handful of times. Its antigen is unknown. No much larger clone exists at a distance of one base, and base qualities are not known. The full study reports these points: How much clinical and demographic metadata was included differed by source and by participant, and the metadata was provided uncurated.

The immunoSEQ Assay, a bias-controlled multiplex PCR, was used to amplify TCRbeta CDR3 regions from genomic DNA. On the authors' methods: Within the assay, amplification of reference gene primers was used to estimate how many nucleated cells each sample contained. To quantify the absolute abundance of each unique TCRbeta CDR3 rearrangement, sequence reads were collapsed and filtered. For each sample, productive Simpson clonality was calculated as the square root of Simpson's diversity index over productive rearrangements. TCRdb mirrors the immuneACCESS table, restricted to in-frame sequences. Some clones are absent from its copies; in checked studies, under half trace to an unresolved V gene, and the reason for the others is unknown. The V and J calls and clone size come from that table; D and trimming were worked out from the DNA. The table for this sample lists around 140,000 clones; around 85% of them were counted only once. Approximately 18% of the sample is in the top ten clones.

The cysteine opens and the phenylalanine closes a CDR3 of 16 amino acids. The retained sequence is limited to the CDR3, 48 bases, with the frame set at the first base. V is cut by 5 bases and J by 5 bases, and the space between the germline ends is 21 bases. The germline V gene (reference sequence) supplies CDR1 SEHNR and CDR2 FQNEAQ. The collaborating institutions used their own protocols to collect whole blood in K2EDTA tubes. For TCRbeta analysis, collaborator samples were shipped as frozen whole blood, as isolated PBMCs, or as DNA extracted from either sample type. The sequencing input was peripheral blood. The V and J segments used are TRBV7-9 and TRBJ2-5; TRBD2 is a weak D gene call, 5 bases matching. The receptor comes from a woman of 80 years or more with acute or convalescent COVID-19. The base sequence is TGTGCCAGCAGCAGAGGACTCCCCTCTACCTGGGAGACCCAGTACTTC. Translation gives CASSRGLPSTWETQYF. Joined to the reference TRBV7-9 and TRBJ2-5 proteins, this CDR3 gives the full variable domain: DTGVSQNPRHKITKRGQNVTFRCDPISEHNRLYWYRQTLGQGPEFLTYFQNEAQLEKSRLLSDRFSAERPKGSFSTLEIQRTEQGDSAMYLCASSRGLPSTWETQYFGPGTRLLVL.